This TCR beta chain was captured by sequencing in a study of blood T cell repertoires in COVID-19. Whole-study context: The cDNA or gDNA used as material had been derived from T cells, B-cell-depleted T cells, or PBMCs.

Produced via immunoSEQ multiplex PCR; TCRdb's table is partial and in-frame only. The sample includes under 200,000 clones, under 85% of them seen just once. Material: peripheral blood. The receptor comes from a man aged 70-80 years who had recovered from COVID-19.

The CDR3 DNA sequence: TGTGCCACCAGTGATTTGCGGGCAGGGGATCGCACCGGGGAGCTGTTTTTT. Translation gives CATSDLRAGDRTGELFF. The chain has TRBV24-1 and TRBJ2-2; tentative D call: TRBD1 (6 bases). The germline V gene has CDR1 KGHDR and CDR2 SFDVKD. V gave up 0 bases and J gave up 4 bases, with 14 bases separating them. The CDR3 sequence is 17 residues long.